This entry lists 2 T cell receptor beta chains sequenced from one sample in a study of T-cell memory formation after mild COVID-19 (dated by TCRdb to the early 2020s). Library preparation used 5' RACE. Sequencing used an Illumina NovaSeq 6000. TCRdb reprocessed the public reads (quality trimming at Q25 with fastp, clone calling with MiXCR) and kept in-frame beta chains. For every CDR3 protein sequence, its rows merge into one entry that carries the most common genes and DNA. A total of 150,000 to 200,000 distinct CDR3 sequences appear in this sample, about a sixth of them only once. Together, the top ten hold approximately 2% of the sample. The specimen was PBMCs or a T cell subset sorted from them (not recorded which). The receptors were sampled from an adult woman who had mild COVID-19 (a few samples of this study predate the infection). The sample titles of this study are shuffled in the database, so cell type and time point are left out; the donor was told from shared clones.

The genes are TRBV6-5 and TRBJ2-2; possibly TRBD2 for D (7 bases). Germline-derived CDR1 and CDR2 are MNHEY and SVGAGI. The CDR3 is made up of 15 amino acids. Trimming cost V 4 bases and J 4 bases, with 13 bases left between them. The CDR3, as DNA: TGTGCCAGCAGTTGGGGGCGGGAGCGCACCGGGGAGCTGTTTTTT. Translating it yields CASSWGRERTGELFF.

This sequence joins TRBV18 and TRBJ2-4; TRBD2 matches at 12 bases. CDR3 size: 17 residues. Germline values: CDR1 KGHSH, CDR2 LQKENI. After removal of 3 bases from V and 0 bases from J, the junction contained 3 bases not matched to a gene. CDR3 DNA sequence: TGTGCCAGCTCACCTCGGACTAGCGGGATAGCCAAAAACATTCAGTACTTC. Amino acids: CASSPRTSGIAKNIQYF.